The present T cell receptor (beta chain) was sequenced within a study of blood T cell repertoires in COVID-19. Study summary: Samples representing acute and convalescent COVID-19 were sourced from the United States, Italy and Spain. From T cells, B-cell-depleted T cells, or PBMCs came the material, which was cDNA or gDNA.

Germline V gene data show CDR1 as SGHNT and CDR2 as YYREEE (reference sequence). This CDR3 region has 11 residues. Trimming shortened V by 5 bases and J by 6 bases, and 7 bases separated the two germline ends. There are a few counts of this clone. Per the study methods: Counts of nucleated cells, estimated from reference gene primer amplification, were obtained. Assay used: immunoSEQ multiplex PCR; TCRdb lists only in-frame clones, some missing. V and J calls and clone size follow that table, whereas D and trimming were derived from the DNA. There are roughly 100,000 clones in the sample; roughly 85% occur only once, and 2% lies in the top ten.

This sequence joins TRBV5-4 and TRBJ2-3, with D perhaps matching TRBD1 (6 bases). Sequencing was performed on peripheral blood. The sequence came from a man over 45 with active COVID-19. As DNA, the CDR3 is TGTGCCAGCAGAGACAGGGATACGCAGTATTTT. Encoded protein: CASRDRDTQYF.